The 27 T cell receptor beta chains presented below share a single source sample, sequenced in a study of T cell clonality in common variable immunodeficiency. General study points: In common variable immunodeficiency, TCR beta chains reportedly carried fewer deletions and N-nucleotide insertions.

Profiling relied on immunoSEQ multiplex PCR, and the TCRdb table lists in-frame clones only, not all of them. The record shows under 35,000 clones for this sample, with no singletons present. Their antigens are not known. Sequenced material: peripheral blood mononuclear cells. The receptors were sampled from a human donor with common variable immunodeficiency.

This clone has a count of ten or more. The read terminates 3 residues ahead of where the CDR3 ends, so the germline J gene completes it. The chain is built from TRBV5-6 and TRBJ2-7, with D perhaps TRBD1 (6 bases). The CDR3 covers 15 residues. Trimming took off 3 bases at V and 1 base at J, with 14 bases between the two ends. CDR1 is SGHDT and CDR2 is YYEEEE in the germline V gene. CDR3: CASSYFTGISYEQYF. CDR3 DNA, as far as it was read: TGTGCCAGCAGCTACTTTACAGGGATTTCCTACGAG. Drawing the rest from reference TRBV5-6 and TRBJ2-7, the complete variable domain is DAGVTQSPTHLIKTRGQQVTLRCSPKSGHDTVSWYQQALGQGPQFIFQYYEEEERQRGNFPDRFSGHQFPNYSSELNVNALLLGDSALYLCASSYFTGISYEQYFGPGTRLTVT.

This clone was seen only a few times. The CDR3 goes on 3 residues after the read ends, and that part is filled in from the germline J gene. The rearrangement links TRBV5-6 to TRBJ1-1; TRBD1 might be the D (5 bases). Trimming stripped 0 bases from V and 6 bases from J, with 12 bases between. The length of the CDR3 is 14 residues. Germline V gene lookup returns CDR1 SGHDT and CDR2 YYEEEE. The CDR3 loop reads CASSLDEGSAEAFF. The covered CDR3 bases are TGTGCCAGCAGCTTGGATGAGGGGAGTGCTGAA.

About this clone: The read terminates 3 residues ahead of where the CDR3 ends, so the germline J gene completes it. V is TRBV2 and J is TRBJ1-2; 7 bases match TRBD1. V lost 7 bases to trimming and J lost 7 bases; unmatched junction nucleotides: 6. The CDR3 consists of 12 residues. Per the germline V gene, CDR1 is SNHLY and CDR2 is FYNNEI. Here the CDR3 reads CASTVTGPGYTF. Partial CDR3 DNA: TGTGCCAGCACCGTGACAGGGCCTGGC.

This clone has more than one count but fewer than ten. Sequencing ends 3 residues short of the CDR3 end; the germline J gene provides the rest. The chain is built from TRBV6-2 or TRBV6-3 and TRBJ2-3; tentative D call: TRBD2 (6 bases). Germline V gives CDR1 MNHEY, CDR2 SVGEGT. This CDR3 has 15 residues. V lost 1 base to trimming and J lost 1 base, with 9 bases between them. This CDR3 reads CASSYFGGGTDTQYF. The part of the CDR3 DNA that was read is TGTGCCAGCAGTTACTTCGGCGGGGGCACAGATACG.

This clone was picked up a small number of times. Incomplete CDR3 DNA: TGTGCCAGCAGAATCTGGGGGGTCGGCGACTACGAG. Protein: CASRIWGVGDYE. In full, the CDR3 reads CASRIWGVGDYEQYF. The V call is TRBV2, the J call TRBJ2-7; possible D gene TRBD2, 6 bases. The read ends 3 residues shy of where the CDR3 ends; the end is completed using the germline J gene. Germline V CDR1 and CDR2: SNHLY, FYNNEI. This CDR3 contains 15 residues. Trimming cost V 6 bases and J 3 bases, with 18 bases left between them.

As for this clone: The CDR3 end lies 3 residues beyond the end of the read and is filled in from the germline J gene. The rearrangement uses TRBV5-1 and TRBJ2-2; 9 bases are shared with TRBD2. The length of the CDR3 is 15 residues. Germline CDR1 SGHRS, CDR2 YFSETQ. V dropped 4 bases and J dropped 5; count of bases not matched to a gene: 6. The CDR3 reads CASSGGLARTGELFF. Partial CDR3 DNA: TGCGCCAGCAGCGGCGGACTAGCGAGAACCGGGGAG.

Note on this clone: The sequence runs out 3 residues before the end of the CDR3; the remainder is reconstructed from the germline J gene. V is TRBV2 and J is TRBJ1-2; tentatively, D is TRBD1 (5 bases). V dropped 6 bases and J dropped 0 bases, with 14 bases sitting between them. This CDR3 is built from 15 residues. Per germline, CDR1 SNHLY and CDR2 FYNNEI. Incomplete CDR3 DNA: TGTGCCAGCAGGGCTGACGGACAACCTAACTATGGC. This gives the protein CASRADGQPNYG. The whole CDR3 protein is CASRADGQPNYGYTF.

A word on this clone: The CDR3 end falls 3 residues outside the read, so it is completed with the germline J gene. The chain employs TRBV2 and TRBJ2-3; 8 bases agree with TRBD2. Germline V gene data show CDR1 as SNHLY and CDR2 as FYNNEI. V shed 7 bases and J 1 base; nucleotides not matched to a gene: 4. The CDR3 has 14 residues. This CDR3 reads CASKRGYGTDTQYF. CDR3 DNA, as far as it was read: TGTGCCAGCAAGCGGGGGTATGGCACAGATACG.

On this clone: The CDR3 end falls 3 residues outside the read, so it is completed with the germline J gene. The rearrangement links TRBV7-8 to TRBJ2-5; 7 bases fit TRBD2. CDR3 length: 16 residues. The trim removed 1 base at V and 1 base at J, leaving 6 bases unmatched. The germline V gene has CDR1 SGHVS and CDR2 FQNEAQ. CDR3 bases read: TGTGCCAGCAGCTTAGGGTGGGCGGGAGTCCAAGAGACC. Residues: CASSLGWAGVQET. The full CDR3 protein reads CASSLGWAGVQETQYF.

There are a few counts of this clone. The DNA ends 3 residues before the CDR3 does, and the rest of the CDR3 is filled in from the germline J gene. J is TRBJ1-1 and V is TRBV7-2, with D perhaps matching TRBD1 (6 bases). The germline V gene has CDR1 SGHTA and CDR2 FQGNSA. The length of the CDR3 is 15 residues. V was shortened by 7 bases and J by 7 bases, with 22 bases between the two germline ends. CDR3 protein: CASIPTTYRTVEAFF. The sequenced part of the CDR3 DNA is TGTGCCAGCATCCCTACAACCTACCGGACAGTTGAA.

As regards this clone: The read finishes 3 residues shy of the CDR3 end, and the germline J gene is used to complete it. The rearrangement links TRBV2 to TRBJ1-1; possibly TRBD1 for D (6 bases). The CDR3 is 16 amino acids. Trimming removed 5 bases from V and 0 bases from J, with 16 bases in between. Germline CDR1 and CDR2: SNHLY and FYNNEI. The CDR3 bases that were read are TGTGCCAGCAGTTTTACAGGGAAAAGAGTGAACACTGAA. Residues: CASSFTGKRVNTE. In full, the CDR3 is CASSFTGKRVNTEAFF.

The DNA read from the CDR3 is TGTGCCAGCAGTGAAACGACTAGTGGGTCCAATGAG. It specifies CASSETTSGSNE. The entire CDR3 reads CASSETTSGSNEQFF. This chain links TRBV6-1 with TRBJ2-1, with D possibly TRBD2 on 6 matching bases. Coverage ceases 3 residues before the CDR3 finishes, and the germline J gene fills in the end. Trimming took off 2 bases at V and 6 bases at J, with 14 bases between the two ends. Germline assignment: CDR1 MNHNS and CDR2 SASEGT. This CDR3 has 15 residues.

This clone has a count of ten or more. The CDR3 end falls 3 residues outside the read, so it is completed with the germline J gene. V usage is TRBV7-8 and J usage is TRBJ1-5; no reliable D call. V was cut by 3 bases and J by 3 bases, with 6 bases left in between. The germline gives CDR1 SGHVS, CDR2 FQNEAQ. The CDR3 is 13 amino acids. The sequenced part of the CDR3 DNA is TGTGCCAGCAGCTTCCAGTTCAATCAGCCC. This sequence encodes CASSFQFNQP. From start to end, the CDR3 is CASSFQFNQPQHF.

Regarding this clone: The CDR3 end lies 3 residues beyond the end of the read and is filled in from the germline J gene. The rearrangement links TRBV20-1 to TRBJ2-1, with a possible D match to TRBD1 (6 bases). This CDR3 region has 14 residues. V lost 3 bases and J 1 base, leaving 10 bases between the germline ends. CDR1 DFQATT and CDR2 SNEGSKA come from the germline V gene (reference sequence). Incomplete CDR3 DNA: TGCAGTGCTAGTATCCAGGGGTCCTACAATGAG. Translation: CSASIQGSYNE. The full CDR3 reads CSASIQGSYNEQFF.

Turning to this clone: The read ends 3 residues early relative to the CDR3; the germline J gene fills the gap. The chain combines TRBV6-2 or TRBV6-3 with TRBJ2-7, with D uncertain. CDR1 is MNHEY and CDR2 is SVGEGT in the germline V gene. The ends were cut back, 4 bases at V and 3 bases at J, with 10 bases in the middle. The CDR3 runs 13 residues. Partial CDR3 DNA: TGTGCCAGCAGTTTCTGGGCTTACTACGAG. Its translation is CASSFWAYYE. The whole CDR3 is CASSFWAYYEQYF.

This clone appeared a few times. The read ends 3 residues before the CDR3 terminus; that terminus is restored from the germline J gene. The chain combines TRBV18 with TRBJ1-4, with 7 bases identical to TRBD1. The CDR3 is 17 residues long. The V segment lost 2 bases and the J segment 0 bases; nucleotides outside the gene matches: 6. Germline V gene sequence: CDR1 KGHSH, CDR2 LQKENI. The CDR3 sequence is CASSPSTGAPTNEKLFF. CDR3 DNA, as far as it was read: TGTGCCAGCTCACCAAGTACAGGGGCCCCAACTAATGAAAAA. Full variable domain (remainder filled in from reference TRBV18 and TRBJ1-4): NAGVMQNPRHLVRRRGQEARLRCSPMKGHSHVYWYRQLPEEGLKFMVYLQKENIIDESGMPKERFSAEFPKEGPSILRIQQVVRGDSAAYFCASSPSTGAPTNEKLFFGSGTQLSVL.

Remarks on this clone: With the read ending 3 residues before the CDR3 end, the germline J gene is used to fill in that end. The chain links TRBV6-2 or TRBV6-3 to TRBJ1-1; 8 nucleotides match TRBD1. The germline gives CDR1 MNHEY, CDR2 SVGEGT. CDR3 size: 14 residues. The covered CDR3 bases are TGTGCCAGCAGAACCCCCGGACAGGGCGAGGAA. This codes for CASRTPGQGEE. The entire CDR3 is CASRTPGQGEEAFF.

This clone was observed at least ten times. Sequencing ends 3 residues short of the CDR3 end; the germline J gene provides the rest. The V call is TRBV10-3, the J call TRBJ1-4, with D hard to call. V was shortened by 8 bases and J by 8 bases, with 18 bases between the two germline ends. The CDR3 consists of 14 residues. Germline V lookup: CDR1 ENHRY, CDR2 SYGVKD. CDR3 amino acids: CAIGPQGREEKLFF. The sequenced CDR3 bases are TGTGCCATCGGGCCTCAAGGGCGCGAGGAAAAA.

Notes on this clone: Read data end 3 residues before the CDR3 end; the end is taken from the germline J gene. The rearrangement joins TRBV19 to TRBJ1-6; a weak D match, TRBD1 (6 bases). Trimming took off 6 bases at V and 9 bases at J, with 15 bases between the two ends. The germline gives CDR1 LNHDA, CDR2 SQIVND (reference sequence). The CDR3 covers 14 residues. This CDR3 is CASSQTGQTSPLHF. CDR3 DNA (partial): TGTGCCAGTAGCCAGACAGGTCAGACTTCACCC.

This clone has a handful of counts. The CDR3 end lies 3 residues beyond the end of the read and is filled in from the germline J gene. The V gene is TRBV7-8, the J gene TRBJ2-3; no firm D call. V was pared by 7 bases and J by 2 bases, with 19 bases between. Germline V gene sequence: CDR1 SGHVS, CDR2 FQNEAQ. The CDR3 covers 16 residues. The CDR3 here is CASISRSGFLTDTQYF. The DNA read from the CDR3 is TGTGCCAGCATATCTAGGTCCGGATTCCTCACAGATACG.

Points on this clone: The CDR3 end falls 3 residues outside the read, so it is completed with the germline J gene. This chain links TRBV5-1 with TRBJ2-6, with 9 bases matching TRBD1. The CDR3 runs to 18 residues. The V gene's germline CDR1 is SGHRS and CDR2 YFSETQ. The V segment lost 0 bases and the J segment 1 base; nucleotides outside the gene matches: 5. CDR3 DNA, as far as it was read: TGCGCCAGCAGCTTGGTTGGGACAGGGTATTCTGGGGCCAACGTC. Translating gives CASSLVGTGYSGANV. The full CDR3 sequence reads CASSLVGTGYSGANVLTF.

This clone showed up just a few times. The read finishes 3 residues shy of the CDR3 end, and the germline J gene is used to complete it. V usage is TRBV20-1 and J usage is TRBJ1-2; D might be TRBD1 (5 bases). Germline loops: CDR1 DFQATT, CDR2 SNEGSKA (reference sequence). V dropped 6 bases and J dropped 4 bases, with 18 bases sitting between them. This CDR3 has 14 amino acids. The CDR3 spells CSAPSGGSSYGYTF. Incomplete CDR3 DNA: TGCAGTGCCCCATCCGGGGGGAGCTCCTATGGC.

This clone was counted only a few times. Partial CDR3 DNA: TGTGCCAGAAGCCTTGCAAGAGACAGAAAAACCTACGAG. This sequence encodes CARSLARDRKTYE. The CDR3 as a whole reads CARSLARDRKTYEQYF. J is TRBJ2-7 and V is TRBV5-3; D might be TRBD1 (5 bases). The read stops 3 residues short of the end of the CDR3; the missing end is completed from the germline J gene. TRBV5-3 is given ORF status, its function remaining uncertain. The CDR3 runs to 16 residues. V shed 4 bases and J shed 2 bases, with 19 bases lying between them.

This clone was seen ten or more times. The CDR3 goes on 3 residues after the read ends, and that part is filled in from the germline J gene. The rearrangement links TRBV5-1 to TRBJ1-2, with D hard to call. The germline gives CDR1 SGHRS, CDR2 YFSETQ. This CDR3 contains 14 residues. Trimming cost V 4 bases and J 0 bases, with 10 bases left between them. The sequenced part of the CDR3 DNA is TGCGCCAGCAGCCTAACCGGTACTAACTATGGC. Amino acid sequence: CASSLTGTNYG. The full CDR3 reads CASSLTGTNYGYTF. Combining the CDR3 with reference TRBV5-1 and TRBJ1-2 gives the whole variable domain KAGVTQTPRYLIKTRGQQVTLSCSPISGHRSVSWYQQTPGQGLQFLFEYFSETQRNKGNFPGRFSGRQFSNSRSEMNVSTLELGDSALYLCASSLTGTNYGYTFGSGTRLTVV.

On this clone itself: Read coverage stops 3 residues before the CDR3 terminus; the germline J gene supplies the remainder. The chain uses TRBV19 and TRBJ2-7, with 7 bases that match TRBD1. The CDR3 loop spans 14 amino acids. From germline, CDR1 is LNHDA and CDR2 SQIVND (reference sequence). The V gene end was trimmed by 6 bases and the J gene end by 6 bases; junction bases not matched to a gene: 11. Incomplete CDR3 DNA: TGTGCCAGTAGGTCGACAGGGAGAGGGTCCGAG. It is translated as CASRSTGRGSE. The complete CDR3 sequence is CASRSTGRGSEQYF.

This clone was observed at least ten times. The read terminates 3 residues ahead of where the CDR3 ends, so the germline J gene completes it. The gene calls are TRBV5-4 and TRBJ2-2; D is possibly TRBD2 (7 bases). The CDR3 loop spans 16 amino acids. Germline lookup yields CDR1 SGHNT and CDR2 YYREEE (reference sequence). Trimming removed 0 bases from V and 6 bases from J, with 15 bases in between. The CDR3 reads CASSLGWGGAAGELFF. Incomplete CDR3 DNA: TGTGCCAGCAGCTTGGGTTGGGGGGGCGCCGCCGGGGAG.

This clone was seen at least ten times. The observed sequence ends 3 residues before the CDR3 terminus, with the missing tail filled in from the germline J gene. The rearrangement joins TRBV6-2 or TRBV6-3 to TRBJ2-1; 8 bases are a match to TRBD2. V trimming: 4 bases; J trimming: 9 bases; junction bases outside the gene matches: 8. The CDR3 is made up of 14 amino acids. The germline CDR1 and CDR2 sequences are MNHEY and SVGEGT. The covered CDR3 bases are TGTGCCAGCAGTTCGGCGGGGGGTTTTGGTGAG. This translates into CASSSAGGFGE. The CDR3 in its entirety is CASSSAGGFGEQFF.